This TCR beta chain came from a study of cytomegalovirus exposure and HLA in healthy donors (dated by TCRdb to about 2017). Looking at the study overall: An earlier analysis of approximately 600 of the donors reported about 290 Gb of sequence data and 100 million to 140 million unique TCR beta sequences from approximately 180 million T cells. An early release that covered about 600 HLA-typed donors contained approximately 300 gigabases of sequencing data and 80 million or so unique TCR sequences. The genetic ancestry cluster associated with self-reported Caucasian donors included over 65% of the 398 genotyped donors. The study was designed to test whether signatures of past pathogen exposure could be identified by cataloging public T cell receptors. Using immunosequencing, the study profiled T cell repertoires from some 670 subjects and related those repertoires to cytomegalovirus serostatus. A separate validation cohort of about 110 different subjects was used in addition to the roughly 620-subject first cohort. The study combined high-throughput TCR immunosequencing, statistical association of individual TCRs with disease status, and machine learning to predict cytomegalovirus infection status. A later analysis re-examined previously published TCR beta repertoires from roughly 650 donors and added high-resolution HLA genotyping to investigate patterns of TCR occurrence. The later analysis used no new phenotypic data to find candidate immune exposures, relying instead on TCR beta sequences and their occurrence across donors. To decide whether each TCR beta V gene segment behaved as functional or pseudogenic, an earlier analysis of over 500 of the donors relied on high-throughput TCR beta sequencing. Alongside the repertoire data, information on donor age, sex, ethnicity and CMV serostatus was compiled. A later genetic analysis used genome-wide SNP genotypes for about 60% of the roughly 700 donors, treating that subset as a discovery cohort. Every discovery cohort repertoire had been produced on one sequencing platform. HLA typing included class I and class II loci at four-digit resolution. Typing coverage differed by locus: A, B, C, DRB1 and DQB1 were typed in roughly 620-630 donors, DQA1 in approximately 520, DPA1 in around 580, and DPB1 in 450 to 480. About five DR-DQ haplotypes were handled as single units for association and clustering, since linkage in the cohort was strong. On average, roughly 240,000 unique TCR beta nucleotide sequences were sequenced per donor among several hundred genotyped donors of the cohort, with 15% to 20% of those sequences being non-productive. Findings and caveats that apply to the study as a whole: Three of the identified cytomegalovirus-associated TCR beta chains were confirmed in vitro to be specific for cytomegalovirus antigens. In a later analysis, HLA-associated TCR beta chains showed more clonal expansion and lower generation probabilities than non-associated chains that were equally common. In a later analysis, some 18,000 TCR beta sequences were associated with specific HLA alleles at a false discovery rate of 0.05. In a later analysis, most CMV-associated TCR beta chains were found to appear HLA-restricted, with HLA associations seemingly driven largely by CMV exposure. The cohort was sequenced for TCR beta chains only, and without alpha or paired-chain data the features that could be detected were limited. A total of roughly 160 TCR beta chains were listed by the study as associated with cytomegalovirus. The 87-base-pair reads could not distinguish some IMGT-functional V segments, including TRBV6-2 and TRBV6-3, so those segments were excluded. A further reported finding was that TCR beta sequences accurately predicted the HLA-A and HLA-B alleles for most subjects in the first cohort. Linkage disequilibrium might explain the correlated functional status among segregating V segments, but an unknown experimental factor could not be excluded. A later genetic analysis reported fewer N-insertions in productive TCRs among donors in an Asian-associated ancestry cluster than the roughly 700-donor mean. The authors suggested that the approach could potentially be extended to other disease states and immunological phenotypes. In both the original and validation cohorts, the classifier was reported to diagnose cytomegalovirus status with high specificity and sensitivity. Because counts were too low, fewer than 20 rarely observed V segments, including chromosome 9 orphons, were excluded from the earlier analysis of a few hundred of the donors. Roughly uniform sequencing depth across donors was assumed in presence/absence analyses, although this assumption may not hold. Most TCR sequences were seen in very few donors, while some public TCRs were found in many individuals. The sequencing pipeline was judged likely to have produced a cluster of highly shared sequence variants as a technical artifact. In an earlier analysis of under 600 of the donors, most TCR beta V segments were observed in productive rearrangements about 90% or about 30% of the time, broadly matching IMGT annotations. Because HLA typing was unavailable for some donors at each locus, only the typed subset was used in association tests. A later analysis reported that several top co-occurrence clusters appeared linked to parvovirus B19, influenza, CMV and Epstein-Barr virus. In a later genetic analysis, a missense DCLRE1C variant was associated with V-gene and J-gene trimming of TCR beta chains, and the association was replicated in an independent cohort. The only immune exposure information available for the cohort was CMV serostatus. When HLA alleles, especially DR and DQ, strongly co-occurred, TCR associations were difficult to assign to individual alleles. In a later analysis, the rate of TCR association differed among HLA loci, with DRB1 alleles having the most associated TCRs and HLA-C alleles having the fewest.

Library prep was done by the immunoSEQ multiplex PCR assay. A mixture of 60 forward primers for TCR Vbeta segments and 13 reverse primers for TCR Jbeta segments was used in the multiplex PCR. The CDR3 region of rearranged TCR beta genes was amplified from genomic DNA with a multiplex PCR assay. The amplified TCR beta libraries were sequenced on the Illumina HiSeq System as 87-base-pair reads. The original methods were these. A later analysis counted about 76 million unique TCR beta chains across the 500 to 850 repertoires, and some 11 million of these chains were shared by at least two donors. Raw reads were error-corrected and collapsed into unique sequences by a nearest-neighbor algorithm in which closely related sequences were merged to remove PCR and sequencing errors. CDR3 sequences were aligned to IMGT reference sequences to assign V, D and J gene segments. For a sequence to be retained, a match of at least six nucleotides to both a V gene segment and a J gene segment was required. A rearrangement was called productive if the CDR3 had no stop codons and remained in frame with V and J, and every other rearrangement was called non-productive. Following IMGT convention, CDR3 was defined as the stretch from the second conserved V-encoded cysteine up to the conserved J-encoded phenylalanine. The earlier analysis of roughly 590 of the donors excluded sequences that lacked an unambiguous match to a single V gene segment. In an earlier analysis of a few hundred of the donors, V segments were called functional above 56.7% productive rearrangements and were called segregating when the between-donor standard deviation exceeded 5%. To diagnose cytomegalovirus status from the catalog of TCR beta chain sequences, a statistical classification framework was built. In a later analysis, TCR nucleotide sequences were compared against IMGT/GENE-DB human TR gene sequences so that V and J genes could be assigned. Using the TCRdist pipeline, a later analysis assigned CDR3 sequences along with most-parsimonious VDJ recombination scenarios. In a later analysis, every TCR beta chain was defined by the combination of its CDR3 amino acid sequence and its V-gene family, and reads without a unique V-gene family were dropped. As a way to deal with suspected cross-contamination and a sequencing artifact, a later analysis dropped 500 to 700 nucleotide sequences that were highly shared and had low generation probability. For each public chain, a later analysis derived a clonal expansion index from normalized ranks of inferred template counts within each repertoire. In a later analysis, generation probabilities were computed using a VDJ recombination model fitted to out-of-frame rearrangements, and the results were checked against IGoR. In a later analysis, TCR-TCR, TCR-HLA and TCR-CMV co-occurrence was scored with hypergeometric tests, and a repertoire-size bias correction was applied to TCR pairs. To estimate false discovery rates, a later analysis permuted the HLA or CMV assignments 20 times. In a later analysis, co-occurring TCRs were grouped using DBSCAN, and TCRdist sequence similarity was added for clustering within HLA-allele-positive subsets. Repertoires with fewer than 30,000 or more than 120,000 public chains, plus five repertoires with anomalous nucleotide sharing, were excluded from co-occurrence clustering. TCRdb provides this immuneACCESS table in a form limited to in-frame rearrangements. Some clones are lacking; in checked studies, under half of them reflect an unresolved V gene, and why the rest are absent is not known. Clonal size and the V and J genes are those of that table, whereas D and trimming came from the DNA. This sample has over 150,000 clones in its table, and about four fifths of those were observed once. The ten largest make up about 4.8% of the sample.

The cohort comprised 550 to 700 healthy bone marrow donors. At the time of sampling, every cohort member was nominally healthy, though immune exposures that went unrecorded were likely present. The donor tested CMV seronegative, placing the donor among the 350 or so seronegative members of the cohort. A peripheral blood sample was collected from each donor, and TCR beta sequencing was performed on peripheral blood mononuclear cells. The Qiagen DNeasy Blood Extraction Kit was used to extract genomic DNA from the blood cell samples. Including cysteine and phenylalanine, the CDR3 has 14 amino acids. Kept here is only the CDR3 DNA, which spans 42 bases and is read in frame from base 1. The V and J ends are trimmed by 0 bases and 2 bases, leaving 8 bases between them. Based on the germline V gene (reference sequence), the CDR1 and CDR2 sequences are LNHNV and YYDKDF. This clone was recorded a few times. Its recognized antigen is unknown. Per-base qualities were not stored, and no clone one base away is much larger.

Sequencing was done on a sample of PBMCs. This receptor was taken from a man aged 30 to 39 in good health and CMV-seronegative. The chain is encoded by TRBV15 joined to TRBJ2-7; 6 matching bases give a weak D call of TRBD1. The DNA is as follows: TGTGCCACCAGCAGAGATCAGGGGCCCTACGAGCAGTACTTC. Protein translation: CATSRDQGPYEQYF.